This T cell receptor (beta chain) was identified during a study of CD8 T cells in Susac syndrome. The study sequenced TCR beta in blood CD8+ and CD4+ T cells. Negative isolation was used for CD8+ and CD4+ T cells and FACS enrichment for TEMRA cells. RNA was extracted with the RNeasy kit, and a quantity of roughly 0.5 to 1 ug was reverse transcribed using random hexamers. Coverage of TCR beta CDR3 amplification by immunoSEQ multiplex PCR extended to 54 Vbeta and 13 Jbeta. TCRdb reanalysed the immunoSEQ multiplex PCR reads using MiXCR and keeps one entry per CDR3 protein. Of 210,000 or so distinct CDR3 sequences listed, roughly 90% are singletons. The sequenced sample consisted of CD8+ T cells from PBMCs. The sequence was obtained from a human donor with multiple sclerosis.

In DNA form, the CDR3 reads TGTGCCAGCAGCCTAGGGGGGCAGATCTACAATGAGCAGTTCTTC. Its translation is CASSLGGQIYNEQFF. This chain connects TRBV27 to TRBJ2-1; D tentatively fits TRBD1 or TRBD2 (6 bases each). Germline V gene data show CDR1 as MNHEY and CDR2 as SMNVEV (reference sequence). The CDR3 sequence is 15 residues long. The V gene lost 6 bases and the J gene lost 3 bases, with 15 bases spanning the gap.